These T cell receptor beta chains were read from a single sample in a study of post-analysis software for immune sequencing data. TCRdb independently ran MiXCR on the PCR reads; one entry per CDR3 protein. The sample has fewer than 850,000 distinct CDR3 sequences; roughly 27% are singletons. The sequenced sample was blood. The receptors derive from a girl aged 5 to 17 with multiple sclerosis. CDR3s include the opening cysteine and the closing phenylalanine or tryptophan. The order of the fields is D gene, J gene, clone size, V gene, CDR3 protein, CDR3 DNA. D genes are given only for firm matches. Expanded clones are given a class, and other clones once, few, many or no size at all.

>NA|TRBJ1-1|NA|TRBV6-6
CASSYSRHVNTEAFF
TGTGCCAGCAGTTACTCGAGACATGTGAACACTGAAGCTTTCTTT
>TRBD1|TRBJ1-4|NA|TRBV7-9
CASSSTDRGPEKLFF
TGTGCCAGCAGCTCCACGGACAGGGGGCCTGAAAAACTGTTTTTT
>NA|TRBJ2-7|NA|TRBV4-3
CASSQDQGQIHREQYF
TGCGCCAGCAGCCAAGATCAAGGCCAAATTCACCGCGAGCAGTACTTC
>NA|TRBJ2-1|many|TRBV6-5
CASSLTGRSSYNEQFF
TGTGCCAGCAGTCTCACGGGCCGGAGCTCCTACAATGAGCAGTTCTTC
>TRBD1|TRBJ1-2|NA|TRBV20-1
CSARDRVFYGYTF
TGCAGTGCTAGGGACAGGGTTTTCTATGGCTACACCTTC
>TRBD2|TRBJ2-1|NA|TRBV2
CASGTSGGAEQFF
TGTGCCAGCGGGACTAGCGGGGGGGCCGAGCAGTTCTTC
>NA|TRBJ1-2|few|TRBV6-5
CASLQGRGQGYTF
TGTGCCAGCCTTCAGGGTCGGGGACAAGGCTACACCTTC
>NA|TRBJ1-2|NA|TRBV6-4
CASRVQDAGDYGYTF
TGTGCCAGCAGAGTACAGGACGCGGGGGACTATGGCTACACCTTC
>NA|TRBJ1-1|once|TRBV4-2
CASRFRGDQERGNTEAFF
TGTGCCAGCAGATTCAGGGGTGACCAAGAACGGGGGAACACTGAGGCTTTCTTT
>NA|TRBJ2-5|NA|TRBV5-1
CASGGAGEQYF
TGCGCCAGCGGGGGGGCTGGGGAGCAGTACTTC
>NA|TRBJ2-7|many|TRBV7-9
CASSPWNSPYEQYF
TGTGCCAGCAGCCCCTGGAACTCACCCTACGAGCAGTACTTC
>NA|TRBJ2-7|few|TRBV7-2
CASSPAARGEQYF
TGTGCCAGCAGCCCGGCCGCCAGGGGCGAGCAGTACTTC
>TRBD2|TRBJ2-1|few|TRBV7-9
CASPGGAGAYDEQFF
TGTGCCAGCCCCGGAGGGGCGGGAGCTTATGATGAGCAGTTCTTC
>NA|TRBJ2-7|NA|TRBV28
CASSLSLARSYEQYF
TGTGCCAGCAGTTTATCCCTCGCACGCTCCTACGAGCAGTACTTC
>NA|TRBJ2-7|NA|TRBV9
CASSSSHLGLAYNEQYF
TGTGCCAGCAGCTCCTCCCACCTGGGGCTGGCGTACAATGAGCAGTACTTC
>NA|TRBJ2-3|NA|TRBV7-2
CASSPWTAEDTQYF
TGTGCCAGCAGCCCCTGGACCGCAGAGGATACGCAGTATTTT
>NA|TRBJ2-3|NA|TRBV6-1
CASRRLPSSTDTQYF
TGTGCCAGCAGACGACTTCCTTCTAGCACAGATACGCAGTATTTT
>NA|TRBJ2-5|NA|TRBV11-2
CASRHRDQETQYF
TGTGCCAGCAGGCACAGGGACCAAGAGACCCAGTACTTC
>NA|TRBJ2-5|few|TRBV28
CASSPARSVETQYF
TGTGCCAGCAGTCCCGCCCGAAGTGTCGAGACCCAGTACTTC
>TRBD2|TRBJ2-1|few|TRBV15
CATSRSQREGRAPQFF
TGTGCCACCAGCAGATCCCAACGGGAGGGCCGAGCACCCCAGTTCTTC
>TRBD2|TRBJ2-1|many|TRBV7-9
CASSLGGLVNEQFF
TGTGCCAGCAGCTTAGGGGGACTAGTCAATGAGCAGTTCTTC
>NA|TRBJ2-3|NA|TRBV11-2
CASREVRASQYF
TGTGCCAGCAGAGAGGTACGCGCATCGCAGTATTTT
>NA|TRBJ2-7|once|TRBV11-1
CASNSHSGETRYF
TGTGCCAGCAACTCGCACAGCGGTGAGACCCGGTACTTC
>TRBD2|TRBJ2-1|NA|TRBV29-1
CSGGLADSYNEQFF
TGCAGCGGAGGACTAGCGGATTCCTACAATGAGCAGTTCTTC
>NA|TRBJ2-7|NA|TRBV7-2
CASSPRIASYEQYF
TGTGCCAGCAGCCCTCGGATCGCCTCCTACGAGCAGTACTTC
>NA|TRBJ1-1|NA|TRBV28
CASSVRVNTEAFF
TGTGCCAGCAGCGTCCGGGTGAACACTGAAGCTTTCTTT
>TRBD1|TRBJ2-1|NA|TRBV5-1
CASSFQGAAYNEQFF
TGCGCCAGCAGCTTCCAGGGGGCGGCTTACAATGAGCAGTTCTTC
>TRBD1|TRBJ1-5|few|TRBV12-5
CASGLVLDRGSQPQHF
TGTGCTAGTGGTTTGGTACTTGACAGGGGAAGTCAGCCCCAGCATTTT